The source of this T cell receptor (beta chain) is a study of T cell changes during pregnancy in multiple sclerosis. Trimming took 2 bases from V and 5 from J; bases not matched to a gene: 5. This CDR3 is 15 amino acids long. Looked up from germline, CDR1 is SGHNT and CDR2 is YYREEE (reference sequence). Here immunoSEQ multiplex PCR was the method, and the copy in TCRdb shows in-frame clones only, minus some. The sample lists tens of thousands of clones; 80% to 90% were seen once. This clone was picked up a small number of times. This clonotype was obtained from a female donor with multiple sclerosis, enrolled in a pregnancy study. Source: CD4+ T cells from peripheral blood mononuclear cells, taken in the first trimester of pregnancy. V is TRBV5-4 and J is TRBJ2-1, with TRBD2 identical over 9 bases. The CDR3 DNA follows: TGTGCCAGCAGCTTCTCTAGCGGGACTCACAATGAGCAGTTCTTC. Translation gives CASSFSSGTHNEQFF.